The sequence of this TCR beta chain was determined in a study of T cells in Graves' hyperthyroidism and ophthalmopathy. The germline V and J ends were trimmed by 1 base and 0 bases, with 10 bases remaining between them. The CDR3 is 16 amino acids. CDR1 and CDR2 from the germline V gene are SGHDT and YYEEEE. Uncontrolled infection, other autoimmune disease, pregnancy and lactation each barred patients from inclusion. Thyroid ultrasound, orbital computed tomography, clinical symptoms, and serum thyroxine and TRAb underpinned diagnoses. The CDR3 regions of TCR beta were amplified from RNA transcripts. The TCR CDR3 was amplified in a first-round RT-PCR using the HTBI primer set. TCRdb re-called the multiplex PCR reads with MiXCR, one entry per CDR3 protein. The sample holds around 480,000 distinct CDR3 sequences, approximately 15% seen once. This clonotype came up many times.

The V and J genes are TRBV5-6 and TRBJ2-2; D gene ambiguous. What was sequenced was blood. This clonotype was obtained from a woman aged 18-29 years with Graves' hyperthyroidism. The CDR3 coding sequence is TGTGCCAGCAGCTTGATAGAGCTAGCGAACACCGGGGAGCTGTTTTTT. Encoded protein: CASSLIELANTGELFF.